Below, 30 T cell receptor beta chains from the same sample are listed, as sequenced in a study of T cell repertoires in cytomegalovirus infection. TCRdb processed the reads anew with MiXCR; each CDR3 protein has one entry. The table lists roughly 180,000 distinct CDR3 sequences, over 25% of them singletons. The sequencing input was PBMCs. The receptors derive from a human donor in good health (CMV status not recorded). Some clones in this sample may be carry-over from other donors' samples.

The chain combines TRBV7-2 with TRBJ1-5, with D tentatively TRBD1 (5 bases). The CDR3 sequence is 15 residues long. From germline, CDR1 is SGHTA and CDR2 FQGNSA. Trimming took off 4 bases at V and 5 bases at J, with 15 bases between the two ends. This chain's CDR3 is CASSSVGTRDQPQHF. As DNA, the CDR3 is TGTGCCAGCAGCTCTGTCGGGACCCGGGATCAGCCCCAGCATTTT.

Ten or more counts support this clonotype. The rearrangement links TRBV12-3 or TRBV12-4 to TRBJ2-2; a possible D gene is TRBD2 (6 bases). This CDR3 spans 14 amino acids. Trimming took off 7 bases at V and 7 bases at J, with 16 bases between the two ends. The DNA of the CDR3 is TGTGCCAGCAAGCTCACGGGGGAGAGCGGGGAGCTGTTTTTT. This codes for CASKLTGESGELFF.

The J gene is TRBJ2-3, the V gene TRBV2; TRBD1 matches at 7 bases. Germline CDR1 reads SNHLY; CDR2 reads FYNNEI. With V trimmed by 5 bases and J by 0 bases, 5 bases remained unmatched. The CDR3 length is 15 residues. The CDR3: CASSSRDSSTDTQYF. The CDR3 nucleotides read TGTGCCAGCAGTTCCCGGGACAGTAGCACAGATACGCAGTATTTT.

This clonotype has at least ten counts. For the CDR3, the DNA is TGTGCCAGCAGCTTAGGCGGGGGGACGAATGAGCAGTTCTTC. Amino acid sequence: CASSLGGGTNEQFF. The rearrangement joins TRBV7-8 to TRBJ2-1, with 8 positions matching TRBD2. The length of the CDR3 is 14 residues. The V gene's germline CDR1 is SGHVS and CDR2 FQNEAQ. V trimming: 1 base; J trimming: 7 bases; junction bases outside the gene matches: 3.

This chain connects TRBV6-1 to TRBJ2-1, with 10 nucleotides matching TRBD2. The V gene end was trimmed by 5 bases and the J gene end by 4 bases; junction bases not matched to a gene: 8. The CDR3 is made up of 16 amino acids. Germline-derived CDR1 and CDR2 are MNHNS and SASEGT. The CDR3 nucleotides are TGTGCCAGCAGTTCCCTACTAGCGGGGTATTACAATGAGCAGTTCTTC. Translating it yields CASSSLLAGYYNEQFF.

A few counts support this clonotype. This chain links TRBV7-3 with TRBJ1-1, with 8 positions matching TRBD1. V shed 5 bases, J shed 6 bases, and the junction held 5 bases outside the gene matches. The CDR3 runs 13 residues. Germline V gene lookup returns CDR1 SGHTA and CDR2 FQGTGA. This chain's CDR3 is CASSLDRDSEAFF. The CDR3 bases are TGTGCCAGCAGCCTGGACAGGGACTCTGAAGCTTTCTTT.

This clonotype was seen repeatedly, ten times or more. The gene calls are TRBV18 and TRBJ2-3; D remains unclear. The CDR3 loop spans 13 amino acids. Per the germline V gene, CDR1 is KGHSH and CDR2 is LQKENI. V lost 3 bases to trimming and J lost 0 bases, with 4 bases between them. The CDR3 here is CASSPGSTDTQYF. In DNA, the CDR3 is TGTGCCAGCTCACCGGGGAGCACAGATACGCAGTATTTT.

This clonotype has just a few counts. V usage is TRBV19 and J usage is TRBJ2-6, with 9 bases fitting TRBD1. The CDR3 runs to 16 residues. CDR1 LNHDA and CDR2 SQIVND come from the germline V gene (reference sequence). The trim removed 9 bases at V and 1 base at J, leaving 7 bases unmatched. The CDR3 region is CASRRDRASGANVLTF. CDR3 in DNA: TGTGCCAGCCGGCGGGACAGGGCTTCTGGGGCCAACGTCCTGACTTTC.

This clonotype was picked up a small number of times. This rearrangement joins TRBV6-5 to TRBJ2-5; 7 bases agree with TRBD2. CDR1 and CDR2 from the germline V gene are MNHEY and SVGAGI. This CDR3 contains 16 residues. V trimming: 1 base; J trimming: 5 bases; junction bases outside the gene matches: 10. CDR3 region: CASSYYQRGFRETQYF. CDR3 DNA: TGTGCCAGCAGTTACTACCAGCGGGGTTTTCGGGAGACCCAGTACTTC.

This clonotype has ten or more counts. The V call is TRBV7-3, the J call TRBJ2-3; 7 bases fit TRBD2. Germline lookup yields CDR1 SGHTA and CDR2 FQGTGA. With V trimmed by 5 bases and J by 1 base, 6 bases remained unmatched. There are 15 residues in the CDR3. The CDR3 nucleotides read TGTGCCAGCAGCCCGGCTAGCGGTGGCACAGATACGCAGTATTTT. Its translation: CASSPASGGTDTQYF. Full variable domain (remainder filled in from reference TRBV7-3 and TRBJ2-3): GAGVSQTPSNKVTEKGKYVELRCDPISGHTALYWYRQSLGQGPEFLIYFQGTGAADDSGLPNDRFFAVRPEGSVSTLKIQRTERGDSAVYLCASSPASGGTDTQYFGPGTRLTVL.

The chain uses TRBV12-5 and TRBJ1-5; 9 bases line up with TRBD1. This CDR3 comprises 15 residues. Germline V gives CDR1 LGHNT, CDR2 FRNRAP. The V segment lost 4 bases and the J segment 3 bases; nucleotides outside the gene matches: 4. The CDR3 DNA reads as TGTGCTAGTGGTTCGGGACAGGGAAACAATCAGCCCCAGCATTTT. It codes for CASGSGQGNNQPQHF. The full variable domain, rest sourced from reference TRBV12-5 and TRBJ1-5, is DARVTQTPRHKVTEMGQEVTMRCQPILGHNTVFWYRQTMMQGLELLAYFRNRAPLDDSGMPKDRFSAEMPDATLATLKIQPSEPRDSAVYFCASGSGQGNNQPQHFGDGTRLSIL.

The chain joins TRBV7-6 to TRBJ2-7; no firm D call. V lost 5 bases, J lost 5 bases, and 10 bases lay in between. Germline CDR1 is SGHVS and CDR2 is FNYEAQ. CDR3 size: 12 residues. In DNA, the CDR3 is TGTGCCAGCAGCCGGGTCACTGACGAGCAGTACTTC. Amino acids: CASSRVTDEQYF.

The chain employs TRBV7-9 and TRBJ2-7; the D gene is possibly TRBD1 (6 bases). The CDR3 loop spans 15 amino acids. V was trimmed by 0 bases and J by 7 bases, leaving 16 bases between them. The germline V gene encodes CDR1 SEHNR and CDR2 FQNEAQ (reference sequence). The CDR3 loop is CASSLAPGALGEQYF. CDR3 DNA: TGTGCCAGCAGCTTAGCGCCAGGGGCGCTGGGGGAGCAGTACTTC.

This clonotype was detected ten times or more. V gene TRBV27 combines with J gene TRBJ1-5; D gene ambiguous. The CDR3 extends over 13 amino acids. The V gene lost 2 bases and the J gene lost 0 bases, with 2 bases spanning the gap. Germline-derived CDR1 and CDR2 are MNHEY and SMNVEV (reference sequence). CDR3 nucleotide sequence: TGTGCCAGCAGTTTAGGTAGCAATCAGCCCCAGCATTTT. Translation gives CASSLGSNQPQHF.

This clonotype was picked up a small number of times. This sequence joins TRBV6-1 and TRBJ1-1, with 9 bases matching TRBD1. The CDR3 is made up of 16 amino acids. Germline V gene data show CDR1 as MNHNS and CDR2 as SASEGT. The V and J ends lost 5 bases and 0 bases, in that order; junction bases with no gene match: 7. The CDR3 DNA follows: TGTGCCAGCAGTCCCCGGACAGGGGATTTGAACACTGAAGCTTTCTTT. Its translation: CASSPRTGDLNTEAFF.

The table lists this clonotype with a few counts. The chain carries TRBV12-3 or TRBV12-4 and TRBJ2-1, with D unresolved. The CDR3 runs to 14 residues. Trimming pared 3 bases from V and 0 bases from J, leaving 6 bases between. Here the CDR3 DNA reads TGTGCCAGCAGTTTGGATTTCTCCTACAATGAGCAGTTCTTC. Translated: CASSLDFSYNEQFF.

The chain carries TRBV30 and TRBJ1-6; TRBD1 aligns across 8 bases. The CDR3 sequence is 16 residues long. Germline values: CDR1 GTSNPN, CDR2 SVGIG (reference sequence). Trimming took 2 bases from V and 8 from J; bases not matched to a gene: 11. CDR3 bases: TGTGCCTGGAGTCGAAACAGGGGGTATATGGATTCACCCCTCCACTTT. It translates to CAWSRNRGYMDSPLHF.

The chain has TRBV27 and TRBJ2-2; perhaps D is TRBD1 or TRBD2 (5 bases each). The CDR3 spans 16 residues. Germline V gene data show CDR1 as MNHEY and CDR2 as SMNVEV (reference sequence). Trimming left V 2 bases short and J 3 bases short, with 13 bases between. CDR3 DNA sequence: TGTGCCAGCAGTTTAAACTGGGACGGATACACCGGGGAGCTGTTTTTT. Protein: CASSLNWDGYTGELFF.

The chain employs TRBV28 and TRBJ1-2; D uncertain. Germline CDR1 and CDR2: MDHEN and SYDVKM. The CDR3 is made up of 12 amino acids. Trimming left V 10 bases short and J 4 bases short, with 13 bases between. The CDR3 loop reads CATLVGGYGYTF. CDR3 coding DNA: TGTGCCACCCTGGTCGGTGGCTATGGCTACACCTTC.

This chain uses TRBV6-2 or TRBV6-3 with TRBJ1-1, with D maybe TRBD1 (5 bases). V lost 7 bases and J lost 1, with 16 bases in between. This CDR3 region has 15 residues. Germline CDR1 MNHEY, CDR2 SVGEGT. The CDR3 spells CASNSLGTENTEAFF. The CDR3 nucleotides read TGTGCCAGCAATTCCTTAGGGACGGAGAACACTGAAGCTTTCTTT.

CDR3 sequence (DNA): TGTGCCAGTAGTTCGACAGATGCTTCACCCCTCCACTTT. Translated: CASSSTDASPLHF. The V and J genes are TRBV19 and TRBJ1-6; D is perhaps TRBD1 (5 bases). Germline lookup yields CDR1 LNHDA and CDR2 SQIVND (reference sequence). V dropped 5 bases and J dropped 9 bases, with 11 bases sitting between them. CDR3 length: 13 amino acids.

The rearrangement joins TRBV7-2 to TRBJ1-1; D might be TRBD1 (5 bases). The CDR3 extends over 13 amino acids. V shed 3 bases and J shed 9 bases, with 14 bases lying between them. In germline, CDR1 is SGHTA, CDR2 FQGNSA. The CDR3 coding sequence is TGTGCCAGCAGCTTGGACGGCGAGGGACAAGCTTTCTTT. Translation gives CASSLDGEGQAFF.

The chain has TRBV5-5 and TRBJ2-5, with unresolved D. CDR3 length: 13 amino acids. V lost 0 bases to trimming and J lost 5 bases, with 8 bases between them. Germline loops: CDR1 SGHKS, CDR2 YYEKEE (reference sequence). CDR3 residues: CASSLGPPETQYF. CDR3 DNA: TGTGCCAGCAGCTTGGGCCCCCCCGAGACCCAGTACTTC.

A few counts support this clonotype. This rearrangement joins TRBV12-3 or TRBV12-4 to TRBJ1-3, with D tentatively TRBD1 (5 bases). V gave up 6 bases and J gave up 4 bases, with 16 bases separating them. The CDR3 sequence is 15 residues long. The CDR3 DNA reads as TGTGCCAGCAGGGATTTCCGGGACGGCGGAAACACCATATATTTT. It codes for CASRDFRDGGNTIYF.

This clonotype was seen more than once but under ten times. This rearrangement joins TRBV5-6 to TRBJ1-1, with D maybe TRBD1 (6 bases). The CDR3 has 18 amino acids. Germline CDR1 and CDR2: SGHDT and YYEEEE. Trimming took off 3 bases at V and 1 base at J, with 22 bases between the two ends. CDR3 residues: CASSSPGHEGSWNTEAFF. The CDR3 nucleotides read TGTGCCAGCAGCTCCCCGGGACACGAAGGGTCGTGGAACACTGAAGCTTTCTTT.

The CDR3 sequence: CASSPGPGRELFF. The CDR3 bases are TGTGCCAGCAGCCCTGGACCGGGGCGTGAACTGTTTTTT. The chain employs TRBV7-2 and TRBJ1-4; weak D call: TRBD1 (5 bases). This CDR3 is built from 13 residues. Germline CDR1 is SGHTA and CDR2 is FQGNSA. V was trimmed by 5 bases and J by 12 bases, leaving 16 bases between them.

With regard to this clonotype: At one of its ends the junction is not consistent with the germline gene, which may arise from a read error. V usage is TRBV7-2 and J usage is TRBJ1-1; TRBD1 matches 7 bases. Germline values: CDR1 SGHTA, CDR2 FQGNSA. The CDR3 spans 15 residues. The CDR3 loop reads CDSSRYRGRDTEAFF. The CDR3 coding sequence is TGTGACAGCAGCCGTTACAGGGGAAGGGACACTGAAGCTTTCTTT.

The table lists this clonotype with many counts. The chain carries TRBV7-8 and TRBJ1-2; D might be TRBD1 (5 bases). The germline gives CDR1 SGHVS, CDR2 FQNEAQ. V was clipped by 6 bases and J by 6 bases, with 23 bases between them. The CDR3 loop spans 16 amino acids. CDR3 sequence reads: CASSHRRGQGLDGYTF. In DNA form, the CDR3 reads TGTGCCAGCAGTCACCGGAGGGGTCAGGGACTAGATGGCTACACCTTC. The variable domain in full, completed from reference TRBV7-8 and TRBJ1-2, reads GAGVSQSPRYKVAKRGQDVALRCDPISGHVSLFWYQQALGQGPEFLTYFQNEAQLDKSGLPSDRFFAERPEGSVSTLKIQRTQQEDSAVYLCASSHRRGQGLDGYTFGSGTRLTVV.

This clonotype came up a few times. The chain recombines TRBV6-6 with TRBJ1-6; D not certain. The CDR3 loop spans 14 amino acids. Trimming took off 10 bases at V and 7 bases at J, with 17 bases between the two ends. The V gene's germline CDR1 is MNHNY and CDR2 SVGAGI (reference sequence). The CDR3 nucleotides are TGTGCCATTAAGAATTCCGCCTTCAATTCACCCCTCCACTTT. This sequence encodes CAIKNSAFNSPLHF.

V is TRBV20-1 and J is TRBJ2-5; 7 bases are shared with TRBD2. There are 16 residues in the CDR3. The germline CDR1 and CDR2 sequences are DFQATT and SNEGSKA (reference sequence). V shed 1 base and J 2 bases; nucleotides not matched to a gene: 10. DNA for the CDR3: TGCAGTGCTAGAGTCTACGGGGGGAGGGGTCAAGAGACCCAGTACTTC. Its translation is CSARVYGGRGQETQYF.